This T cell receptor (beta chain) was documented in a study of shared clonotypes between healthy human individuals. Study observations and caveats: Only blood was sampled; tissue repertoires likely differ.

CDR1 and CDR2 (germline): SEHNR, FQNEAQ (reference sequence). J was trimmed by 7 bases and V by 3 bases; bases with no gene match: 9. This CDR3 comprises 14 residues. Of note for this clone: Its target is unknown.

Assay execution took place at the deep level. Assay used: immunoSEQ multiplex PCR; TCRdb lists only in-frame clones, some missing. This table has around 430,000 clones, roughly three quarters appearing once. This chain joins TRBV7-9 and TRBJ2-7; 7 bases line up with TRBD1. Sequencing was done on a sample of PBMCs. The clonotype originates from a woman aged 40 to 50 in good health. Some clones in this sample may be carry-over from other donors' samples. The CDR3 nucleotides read TGTGCCAGCAGCTTGGCCCCACAGGGGTGGGAGCAGTACTTC. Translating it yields CASSLAPQGWEQYF.